This T cell receptor beta chain appears in the sequencing data of a study of blood T cell repertoires in COVID-19. The CDR3 spans 15 residues. Germline V lookup: CDR1 LGHDT, CDR2 YNNKEL (reference sequence). Trimming pared 0 bases from V and 5 bases from J, leaving 11 bases between. In the study's own analysis: Nucleated cell number was recorded as an estimate derived from reference gene primer amplification. Assay used: immunoSEQ multiplex PCR; TCRdb lists only in-frame clones, some missing. The V and J calls and clone size are taken from that table; D and trimming were inferred from the DNA. The sample shows approximately 150,000 clones, 70% to 90% of them seen only once.

Sample: peripheral blood. This TCR came from a man aged 45-65 years who had recovered from COVID-19. J is TRBJ2-1 and V is TRBV3-1 (or the pseudogene TRBV3-2); D may be TRBD1 (5 bases). CDR3 in DNA: TGTGCCAGCAGCCAAGACCAGGGCCCCAACAATGAGCAGTTCTTC. Translating gives CASSQDQGPNNEQFF.